The 11 T cell receptor beta chains listed next were all sequenced from one sample in a study of T cells in Graves' hyperthyroidism and ophthalmopathy. RNA transcripts served as the template for amplifying TCR beta CDR3 regions. During a first-round RT-PCR of the TCR CDR3, the HTBI primer set was used. TCRdb redid the calling of the multiplex PCR reads with MiXCR, one entry per CDR3 protein. The table records more than 450,000 distinct CDR3 sequences, 14% of them present only once. Sequenced input: blood. Receptor source: a woman in her thirties or forties with Graves' hyperthyroidism.

CDR3 protein: CASRETNGNQPQHF. CDR3 sequence (DNA): TGTGCCAGCAGAGAGACAAACGGTAATCAGCCCCAGCATTTT. V and J are TRBV6-1 and TRBJ1-5; no clear D. The CDR3 runs to 14 residues. Trimming took off 6 bases at V and 4 bases at J, with 13 bases between the two ends. Looked up from germline, CDR1 is MNHNS and CDR2 is SASEGT.

This clonotype was counted ten times or more. This chain connects TRBV29-1 to TRBJ2-4; TRBD2 agrees at 7 bases. This CDR3 region has 14 residues. J was trimmed by 7 bases and V by 6 bases; bases with no gene match: 12. Germline V gene lookup returns CDR1 SQVTM and CDR2 ANQGSEA. CDR3 DNA sequence: TGCAGCGTCCAAGGACCGGGGGGAAAGAACATTCAGTACTTC. This gives the protein CSVQGPGGKNIQYF.

This clonotype was counted only a few times. The chain has TRBV5-1 and TRBJ2-4; a possible D gene is TRBD1 (6 bases). Trimming removed 1 base from V and 8 bases from J, with 7 bases in between. The CDR3 totals 12 residues. CDR1 SGHRS and CDR2 YFSETQ come from the germline V gene. The CDR3 nucleotides read TGCGCCAGCAGCTTGTCAGGGGACATTCAGTACTTC. This encodes CASSLSGDIQYF. The entire variable domain, with the rest obtained from reference TRBV5-1 and TRBJ2-4, is as follows: KAGVTQTPRYLIKTRGQQVTLSCSPISGHRSVSWYQQTPGQGLQFLFEYFSETQRNKGNFPGRFSGRQFSNSRSEMNVSTLELGDSALYLCASSLSGDIQYFGAGTRLSVL.

In its sample, this clonotype was seen a few times. The rearrangement uses TRBV30 and TRBJ1-5; D is perhaps TRBD1 (5 bases). Germline loops: CDR1 GTSNPN, CDR2 SVGIG (reference sequence). CDR3 length: 14 amino acids. The V gene lost 2 bases and the J gene lost 3 bases, with 11 bases spanning the gap. The CDR3 DNA reads TGTGCCTGGAGTACCGGGACGGTCAATCAGCCCCAGCATTTT. Residues: CAWSTGTVNQPQHF.

This clonotype has a handful of counts. Sequence at one end of the junction differs from germline and may be a read error. CDR3 DNA: TGTGCCAACAGTGAGGTAGGGGTCGACTACGAGCAGTACTTC. It yields the protein CANSEVGVDYEQYF. The V gene is TRBV6-1, the J gene TRBJ2-7; D may be TRBD1 (5 bases). The germline CDR1 and CDR2 sequences are MNHNS and SASEGT. The CDR3 covers 14 residues.

The table lists this clonotype with many counts. The genes are TRBV18 and TRBJ2-5; the D gene is possibly TRBD1 (6 bases). Germline CDR1 is KGHSH and CDR2 is LQKENI. The germline V and J ends were trimmed by 0 bases and 4 bases, with 15 bases remaining between them. This CDR3 contains 16 residues. DNA of the CDR3: TGTGCCAGCTCACCACCGTCCCAGGGGCGCAGAGAGACCCAGTACTTC. This sequence encodes CASSPPSQGRRETQYF.

The chain has TRBV9 and TRBJ2-1, with D perhaps TRBD1 or TRBD2 (6 bases each). Trimming removed 0 bases at V and 9 bases at J, with 16 bases between. There are 15 residues in the CDR3. The V gene's germline CDR1 is SGDLS and CDR2 YYNGEE. CDR3 loop: CASSVEGGPYGEQFF. The CDR3 DNA is TGTGCCAGCAGCGTAGAAGGGGGGCCCTACGGTGAGCAGTTCTTC.

Remarks on this clonotype: This could be a read error, since a much larger clone is one nucleotide away. The chain employs TRBV2 and TRBJ2-7; no definite D call. The CDR3 has 14 residues. CDR1 and CDR2 from the germline V gene are SNHLY and FYNNEI. V was trimmed by 7 bases and J by 7 bases, leaving 20 bases between them. CDR3 region: CASTLTRSSNEQYF. The CDR3 DNA reads as TGTGCCAGCACCCTAACAAGGAGTTCGAATGAGCAGTACTTC.

A word on this clonotype: Given a much more abundant clone one base away, this may be a read error. Because it lacks the conserved phenylalanine or tryptophan at the end, this CDR3 is likely a read error. J is TRBJ1-2 and V is TRBV6-5; D not certain. The CDR3 has 15 residues. The germline gives CDR1 MNHEY, CDR2 SVGAGI. The CDR3 loop reads CASSDSPPSAYGYTL. CDR3 sequence (DNA): TGTGCCAGCAGTGACTCTCCCCCCTCAGCCTATGGCTACACCCTC.

The chain links TRBV6-1 to TRBJ1-5, with D possibly matching TRBD1 (6 bases). Trimming took off 5 bases at V and 3 bases at J, with 14 bases between the two ends. There are 15 residues in the CDR3. The germline CDR1 and CDR2 sequences are MNHNS and SASEGT. The CDR3 spells CASSSKTGNNQPQHF. The CDR3 DNA is TGTGCCAGCAGTTCGAAGACAGGCAACAATCAGCCCCAGCATTTT.

This clonotype was recorded many times. V gene TRBV4-1 combines with J gene TRBJ1-2; D gene unclear. The CDR3 has 14 residues. V was pared by 1 base and J by 3 bases, with 9 bases between. The germline gives CDR1 MGHRA, CDR2 YSYEKL. Here the CDR3 reads CASSQGVVDYGYTF. The CDR3 region has the DNA TGCGCCAGCAGCCAAGGGGTGGTCGACTATGGCTACACCTTC.